The rows below give T cell receptor beta chains drawn from one sample of a study of T-cell reconstitution after alpha-beta-depleted transplantation in children. Each CDR3 protein gets one entry after TCRdb re-called the PCR reads with MiXCR. The table records 200,000 or so distinct CDR3 sequences, 5.5% to 7% of them present only once. The input for sequencing was PBMCs, taken before TCRalphabeta/CD19-depleted stem cell transplant. These receptors originate from a boy aged 2 to 10 with acute lymphoblastic leukemia, due to receive a stem cell transplant. Each CDR3 is given with its conserved first and last residue. D genes are given only for firm matches. Expanded clones are given a class, and other clones once, few, many or no size at all.

J gene | V gene | clone size | D gene | CDR3 protein | CDR3 DNA
TRBJ2-1 | TRBV24-1 | few | NA | CATSDSPDASNEQFF | TGTGCCACCAGTGATTCCCCGGACGCATCCAATGAGCAGTTCTTC
TRBJ2-4 | TRBV20-1 | many | NA | CSASGQTIAKNIQYF | TGCAGTGCTAGCGGACAGACTATAGCCAAAAACATTCAGTACTTC
TRBJ2-1 | TRBV2 | many | NA | CASSEGSTYNEQFF | TGTGCCAGCAGTGAAGGGTCCACCTACAATGAGCAGTTCTTC
TRBJ2-3 | TRBV28 | few | TRBD1 | CASRSQGTDTQYF | TGTGCCAGCAGATCACAGGGGACAGATACGCAGTATTTT
TRBJ2-1 | TRBV27 | NA | NA | CASSPDRHGEQFF | TGTGCCAGCAGTCCGGACCGCCATGGTGAGCAGTTCTTC
TRBJ2-1 | TRBV5-1 | many | NA | CASSPTRGYRIEQFF | TGCGCCAGCAGCCCTACCCGGGGATACCGAATTGAGCAGTTCTTC
TRBJ2-1 | TRBV5-1 | NA | TRBD1 | CASSTTGGLNEQFF | TGCGCCAGCAGCACCACAGGGGGCCTGAATGAGCAGTTCTTC
TRBJ2-7 | TRBV20-1 | many | TRBD1 | CSARSQGGHEQYF | TGCAGTGCTAGATCACAGGGGGGCCACGAGCAGTACTTC
TRBJ2-4 | TRBV29-1 | many | TRBD1 | CSAGQVFGDIQYF | TGCAGCGCGGGACAGGTTTTTGGAGACATTCAGTACTTC
TRBJ1-1 | TRBV5-1 | many | TRBD1 | CASSPGQPNTEAFF | TGCGCCAGCAGCCCGGGACAGCCGAACACTGAAGCTTTCTTT
TRBJ2-2 | TRBV9 | many | NA | CASSLTPGELFF | TGTGCCAGCAGCCTTACCCCCGGGGAGCTGTTTTTT
TRBJ1-2 | TRBV10-3 | many | TRBD1 | CATRTGREDGYTF | TGTGCCACCAGGACAGGGAGGGAGGATGGCTACACCTTC
TRBJ2-7 | TRBV6-5 | many | NA | CALRGSSYEQYF | TGTGCCCTCCGGGGGAGCTCCTACGAGCAGTACTTC